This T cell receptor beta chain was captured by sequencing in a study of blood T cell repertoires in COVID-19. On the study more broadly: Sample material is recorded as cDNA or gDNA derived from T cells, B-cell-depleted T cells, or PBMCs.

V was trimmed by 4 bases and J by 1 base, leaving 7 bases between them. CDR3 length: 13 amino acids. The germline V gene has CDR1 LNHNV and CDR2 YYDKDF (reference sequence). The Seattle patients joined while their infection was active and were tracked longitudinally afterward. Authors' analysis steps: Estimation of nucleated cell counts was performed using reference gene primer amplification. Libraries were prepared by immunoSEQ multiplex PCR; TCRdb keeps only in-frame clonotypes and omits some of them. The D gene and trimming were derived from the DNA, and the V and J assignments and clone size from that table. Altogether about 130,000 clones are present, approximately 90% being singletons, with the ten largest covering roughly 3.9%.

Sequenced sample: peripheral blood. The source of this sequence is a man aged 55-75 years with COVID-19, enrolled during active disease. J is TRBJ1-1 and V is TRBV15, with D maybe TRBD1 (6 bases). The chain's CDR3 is CATSMTGNTEAFF. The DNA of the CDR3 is TGTGCCACCAGCATGACAGGGAACACTGAAGCTTTCTTT.